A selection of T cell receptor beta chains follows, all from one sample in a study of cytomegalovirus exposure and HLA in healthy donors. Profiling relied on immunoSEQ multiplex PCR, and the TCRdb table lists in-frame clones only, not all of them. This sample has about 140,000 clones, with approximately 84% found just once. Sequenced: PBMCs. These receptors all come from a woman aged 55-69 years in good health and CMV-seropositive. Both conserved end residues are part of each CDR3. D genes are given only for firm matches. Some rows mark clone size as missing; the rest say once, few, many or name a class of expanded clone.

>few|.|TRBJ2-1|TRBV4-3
CASGDWNNEQFF
TGCGCCAGCGGGGACTGGAACAATGAGCAGTTCTTC
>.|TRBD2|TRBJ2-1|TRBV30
CAWTPGTSGYNEQFF
TGTGCCTGGACTCCCGGGACTAGCGGATACAATGAGCAGTTCTTC
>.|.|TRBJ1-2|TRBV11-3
CASSIYGYTF
TGTGCCAGCAGCATATATGGCTACACCTTC
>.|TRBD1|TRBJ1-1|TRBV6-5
CVSSIRGQVEAFF
TGTGTCAGCAGTATCAGGGGGCAAGTTGAAGCTTTCTTT
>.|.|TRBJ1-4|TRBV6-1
CASSEKLEEKLFF
TGTGCCAGCAGTGAAAAGCTTGAGGAAAAACTGTTTTTT
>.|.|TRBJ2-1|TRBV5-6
CASSLVAGSSYNEQFF
TGTGCCAGCAGCTTGGTGGCGGGTAGCTCCTACAATGAGCAGTTCTTC
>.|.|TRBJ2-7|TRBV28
CASSLGWQGEQYF
TGTGCCAGCAGTTTAGGTTGGCAGGGCGAGCAGTACTTC
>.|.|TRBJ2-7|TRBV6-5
CASSESPGSYEQYF
TGTGCCAGCAGTGAATCCCCGGGGTCCTACGAGCAGTACTTC
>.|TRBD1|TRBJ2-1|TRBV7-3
CASSFGTAAYNEQFF
TGTGCCAGCAGCTTCGGGACAGCGGCCTACAATGAGCAGTTCTTC
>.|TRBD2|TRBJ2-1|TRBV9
CASSVGTSGRVGQFF
TGTGCCAGCAGCGTAGGGACTAGCGGGAGGGTTGGGCAGTTCTTC
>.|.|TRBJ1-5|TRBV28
CASSLPGARQHF
TGTGCCAGCAGTTTACCAGGGGCGCGGCAGCATTTT
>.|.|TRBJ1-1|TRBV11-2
CASSFGGLEAFF
TGTGCCAGCAGCTTCGGCGGATTAGAGGCTTTCTTT
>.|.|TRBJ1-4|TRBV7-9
CASSLTPTGRLGEKLFF
TGTGCCAGCAGCTTAACACCCACAGGACGGCTCGGTGAAAAACTGTTTTTT
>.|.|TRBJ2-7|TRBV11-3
CASSSVNTFYEQYF
TGTGCCAGCAGCTCTGTAAACACCTTCTACGAGCAGTACTTC
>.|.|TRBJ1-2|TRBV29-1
CSVVTPPGGYGYTF
TGCAGCGTTGTCACACCCCCGGGGGGCTATGGCTACACCTTC
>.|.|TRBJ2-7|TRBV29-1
CSVESETRGYEQYF
TGCAGCGTTGAGTCCGAGACAAGGGGCTACGAGCAGTACTTC